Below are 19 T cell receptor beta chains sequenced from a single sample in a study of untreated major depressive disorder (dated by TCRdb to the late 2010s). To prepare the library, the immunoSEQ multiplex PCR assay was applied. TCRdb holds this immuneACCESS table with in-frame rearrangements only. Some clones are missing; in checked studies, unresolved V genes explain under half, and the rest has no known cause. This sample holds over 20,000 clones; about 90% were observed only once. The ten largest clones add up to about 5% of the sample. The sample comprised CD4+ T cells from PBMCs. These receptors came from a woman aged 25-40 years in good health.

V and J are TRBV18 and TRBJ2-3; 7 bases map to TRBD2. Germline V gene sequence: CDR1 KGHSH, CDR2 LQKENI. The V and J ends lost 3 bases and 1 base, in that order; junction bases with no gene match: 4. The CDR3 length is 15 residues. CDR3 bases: TGTGCCAGCTCACCGGGAGGGTCAGGCACAGATACGCAGTATTTT. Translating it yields CASSPGGSGTDTQYF.

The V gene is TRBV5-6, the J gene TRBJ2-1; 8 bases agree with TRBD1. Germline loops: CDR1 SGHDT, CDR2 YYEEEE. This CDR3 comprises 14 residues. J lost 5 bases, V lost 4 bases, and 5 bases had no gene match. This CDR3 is CASSLQGAHNEQFF. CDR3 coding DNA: TGTGCCAGCAGCCTGCAGGGGGCACACAATGAGCAGTTCTTC.

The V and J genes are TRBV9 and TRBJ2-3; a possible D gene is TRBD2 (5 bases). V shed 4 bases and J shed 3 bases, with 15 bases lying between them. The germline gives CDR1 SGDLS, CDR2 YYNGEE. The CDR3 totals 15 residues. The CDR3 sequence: CASSPSRTPTDTQYF. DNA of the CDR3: TGTGCCAGCAGCCCTAGCCGGACGCCGACAGATACGCAGTATTTT.

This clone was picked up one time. This chain's CDR3 is CASSREGGPNQPQHF. The CDR3 DNA follows: TGTGCCAGCAGCCGAGAAGGGGGCCCCAATCAGCCCCAGCATTTT. V and J are TRBV6-5 and TRBJ1-5, with 7 bases aligning to TRBD1. There are 15 residues in the CDR3. Germline CDR1 and CDR2: MNHEY and SVGAGI. V gave up 6 bases and J gave up 3 bases; unmatched junction bases: 8.

This CDR3 reads CASSPVGTSNTDTQYF. The CDR3 DNA sequence: TGCGCCAGCAGCCCTGTGGGGACTTCGAACACAGATACGCAGTATTTT. V usage is TRBV5-1 and J usage is TRBJ2-3; D might be TRBD2 (6 bases). The V and J ends lost 4 bases and 2 bases respectively, with 17 bases between them. The CDR3 consists of 16 residues. Per germline, CDR1 SGHRS and CDR2 YFSETQ. Full variable domain (remainder filled in from reference TRBV5-1 and TRBJ2-3): KAGVTQTPRYLIKTRGQQVTLSCSPISGHRSVSWYQQTPGQGLQFLFEYFSETQRNKGNFPGRFSGRQFSNSRSEMNVSTLELGDSALYLCASSPVGTSNTDTQYFGPGTRLTVL.

The CDR3 protein is CSVSLDRVPFYEQYF. CDR3 nucleotide sequence: TGCAGCGTTAGCCTCGACAGGGTCCCTTTCTACGAGCAGTACTTC. The V and J genes are TRBV29-1 and TRBJ2-7; 7 bases align to TRBD1. CDR3 length: 15 amino acids. The ends lost 5 bases at V and 3 bases at J; junction bases unmatched: 13. Germline V lookup: CDR1 SQVTM, CDR2 ANQGSEA.

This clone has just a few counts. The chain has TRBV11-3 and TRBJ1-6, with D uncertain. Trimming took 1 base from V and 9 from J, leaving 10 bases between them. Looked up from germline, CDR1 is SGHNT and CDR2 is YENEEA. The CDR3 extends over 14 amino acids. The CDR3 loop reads CASSLGGSSSPLHF. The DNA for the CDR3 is TGTGCCAGCAGCTTAGGTGGATCTAGTTCACCCCTCCACTTT.

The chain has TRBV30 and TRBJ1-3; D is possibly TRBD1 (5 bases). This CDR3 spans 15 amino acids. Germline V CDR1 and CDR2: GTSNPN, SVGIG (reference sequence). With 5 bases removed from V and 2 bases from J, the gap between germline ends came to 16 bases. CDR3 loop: CAWAPGGTAGNTIYF. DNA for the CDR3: TGTGCCTGGGCTCCTGGGGGTACAGCTGGAAACACCATATATTTT.

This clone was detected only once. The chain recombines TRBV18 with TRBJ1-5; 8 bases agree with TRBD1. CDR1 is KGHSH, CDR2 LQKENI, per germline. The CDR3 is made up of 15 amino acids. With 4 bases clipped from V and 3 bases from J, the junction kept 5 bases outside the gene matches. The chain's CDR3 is CASSLGQAHNQPQHF. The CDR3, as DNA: TGTGCCAGCTCACTGGGACAGGCCCACAATCAGCCCCAGCATTTT.

This chain's CDR3 is CAAWRGQWAGDRYEQYF. Written as DNA, the CDR3 is TGTGCCGCGTGGAGAGGTCAATGGGCGGGGGACCGCTACGAGCAGTACTTC. The chain employs TRBV7-2 and TRBJ2-7; the match to TRBD2 covers 7 bases. This CDR3 region has 17 residues. After removal of 11 bases from V and 3 bases from J, the junction contained 22 bases not matched to a gene. Germline lookup yields CDR1 SGHTA and CDR2 FQGNSA.

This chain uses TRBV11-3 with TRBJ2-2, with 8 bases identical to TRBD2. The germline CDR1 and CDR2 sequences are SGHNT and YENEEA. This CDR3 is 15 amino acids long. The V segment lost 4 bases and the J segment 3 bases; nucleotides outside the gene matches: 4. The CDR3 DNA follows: TGTGCCAGCAGCTCCCGGGGGGGCGACACCGGGGAGCTGTTTTTT. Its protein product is CASSSRGGDTGELFF.

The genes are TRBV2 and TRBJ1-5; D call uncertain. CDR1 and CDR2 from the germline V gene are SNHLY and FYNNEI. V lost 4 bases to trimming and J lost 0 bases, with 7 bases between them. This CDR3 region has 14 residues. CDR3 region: CASSGRTSNQPQHF. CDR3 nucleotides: TGTGCCAGCAGTGGTCGAACTAGCAATCAGCCCCAGCATTTT. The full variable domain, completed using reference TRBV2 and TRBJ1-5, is EPEVTQTPSHQVTQMGQEVILRCVPISNHLYFYWYRQILGQKVEFLVSFYNNEISEKSEIFDDQFSVERPDGSNFTLKIRSTKLEDSAMYFCASSGRTSNQPQHFGDGTRLSIL.

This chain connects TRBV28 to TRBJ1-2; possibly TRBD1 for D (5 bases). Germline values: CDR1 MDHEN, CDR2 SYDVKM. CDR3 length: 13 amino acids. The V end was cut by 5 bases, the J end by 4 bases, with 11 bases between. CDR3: CASSADSLYGYTF. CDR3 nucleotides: TGTGCCAGCAGTGCCGACAGTCTCTATGGCTACACCTTC.

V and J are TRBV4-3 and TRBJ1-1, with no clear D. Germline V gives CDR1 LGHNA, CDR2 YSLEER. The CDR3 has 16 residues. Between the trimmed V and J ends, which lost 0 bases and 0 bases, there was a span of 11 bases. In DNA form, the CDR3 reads TGCGCCAGCAGCCAAGAGGTTGCGGGGATGAACACTGAAGCTTTCTTT. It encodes CASSQEVAGMNTEAFF.

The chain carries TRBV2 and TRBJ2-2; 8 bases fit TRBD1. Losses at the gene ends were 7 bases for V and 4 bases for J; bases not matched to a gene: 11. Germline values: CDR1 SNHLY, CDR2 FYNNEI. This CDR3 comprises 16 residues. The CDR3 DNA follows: TGTGCCAGCAAAACCCGGCAGGGGGCGAGCACCGGGGAGCTGTTTTTT. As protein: CASKTRQGASTGELFF.

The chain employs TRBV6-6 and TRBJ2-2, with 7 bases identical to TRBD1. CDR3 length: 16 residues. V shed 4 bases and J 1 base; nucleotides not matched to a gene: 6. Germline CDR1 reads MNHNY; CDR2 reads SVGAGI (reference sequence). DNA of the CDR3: TGTGCCAGCAGTTCCTCCGGGACAGTGAACACCGGGGAGCTGTTTTTT. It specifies CASSSSGTVNTGELFF.

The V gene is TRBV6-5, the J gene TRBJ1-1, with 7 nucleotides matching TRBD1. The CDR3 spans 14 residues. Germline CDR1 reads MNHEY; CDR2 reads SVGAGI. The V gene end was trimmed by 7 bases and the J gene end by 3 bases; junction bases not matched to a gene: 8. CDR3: CASTQGVGYTEAFF. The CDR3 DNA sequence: TGTGCCAGCACCCAGGGGGTGGGATACACTGAAGCTTTCTTT.

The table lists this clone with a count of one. The CDR3 is CASSRDGLGGYTF. CDR3 bases: TGTGCCAGCAGTCGGGACGGGTTGGGTGGCTACACCTTC. This sequence joins TRBV6-5 and TRBJ1-2, with D maybe TRBD1 (5 bases). The CDR3 consists of 13 residues. Germline assignment: CDR1 MNHEY and CDR2 SVGAGI. V lost 5 bases to trimming and J lost 7 bases, with 14 bases between them.

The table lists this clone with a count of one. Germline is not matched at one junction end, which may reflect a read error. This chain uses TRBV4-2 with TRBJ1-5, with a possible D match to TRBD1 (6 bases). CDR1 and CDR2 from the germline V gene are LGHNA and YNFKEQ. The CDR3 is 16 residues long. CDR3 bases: TGTGCCAGCAGACAAGGGGAGGGGGGGGGCAATCAGCCCCAGCATTTT. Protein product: CASRQGEGGGNQPQHF.